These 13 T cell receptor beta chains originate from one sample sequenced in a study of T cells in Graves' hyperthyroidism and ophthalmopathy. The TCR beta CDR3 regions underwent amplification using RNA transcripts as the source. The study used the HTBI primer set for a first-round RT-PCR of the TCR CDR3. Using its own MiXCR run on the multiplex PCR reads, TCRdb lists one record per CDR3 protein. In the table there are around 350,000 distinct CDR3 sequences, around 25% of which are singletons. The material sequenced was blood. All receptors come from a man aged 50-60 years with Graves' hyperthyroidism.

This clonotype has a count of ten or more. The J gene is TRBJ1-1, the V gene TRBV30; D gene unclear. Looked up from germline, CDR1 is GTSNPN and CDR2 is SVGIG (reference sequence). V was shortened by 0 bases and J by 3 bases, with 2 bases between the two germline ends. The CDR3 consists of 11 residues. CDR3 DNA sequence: TGTGCCTGGAGTGTCCACACTGAAGCTTTCTTT. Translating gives CAWSVHTEAFF.

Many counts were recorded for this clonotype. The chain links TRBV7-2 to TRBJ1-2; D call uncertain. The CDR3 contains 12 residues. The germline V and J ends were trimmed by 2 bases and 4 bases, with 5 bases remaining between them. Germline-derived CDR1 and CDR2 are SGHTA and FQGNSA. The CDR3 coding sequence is TGTGCCAGCAGCTTATCCGGCTATGGCTACACCTTC. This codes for CASSLSGYGYTF.

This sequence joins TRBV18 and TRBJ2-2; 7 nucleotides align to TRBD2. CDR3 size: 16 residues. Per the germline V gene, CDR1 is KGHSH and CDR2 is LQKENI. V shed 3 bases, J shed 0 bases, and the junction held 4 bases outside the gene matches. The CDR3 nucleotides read TGTGCCAGCTCACCGACCGCGGGGGCGAACACCGGGGAGCTGTTTTTT. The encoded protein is CASSPTAGANTGELFF.

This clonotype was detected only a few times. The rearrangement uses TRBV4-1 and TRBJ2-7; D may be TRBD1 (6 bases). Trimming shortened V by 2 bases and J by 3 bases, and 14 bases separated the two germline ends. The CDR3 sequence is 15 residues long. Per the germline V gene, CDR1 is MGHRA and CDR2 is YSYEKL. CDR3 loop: CASSQKHTGSYEQYF. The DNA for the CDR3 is TGCGCCAGCAGCCAAAAACATACAGGGAGCTACGAGCAGTACTTC.

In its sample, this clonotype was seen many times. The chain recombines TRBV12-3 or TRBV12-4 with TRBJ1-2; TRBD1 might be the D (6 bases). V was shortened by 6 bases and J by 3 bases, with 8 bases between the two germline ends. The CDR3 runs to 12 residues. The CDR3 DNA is TGTGCCAGCAGCCGGACAGACTATGGCTACACCTTC. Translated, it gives CASSRTDYGYTF.

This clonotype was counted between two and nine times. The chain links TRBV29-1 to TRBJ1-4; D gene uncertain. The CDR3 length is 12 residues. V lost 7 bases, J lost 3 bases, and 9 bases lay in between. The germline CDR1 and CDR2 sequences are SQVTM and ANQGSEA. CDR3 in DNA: TGCAGCGCGGCCCACTCTAATGAAAAACTGTTTTTT. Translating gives CSAAHSNEKLFF. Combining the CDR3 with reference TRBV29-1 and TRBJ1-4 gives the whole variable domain SAVISQKPSRDICQRGTSLTIQCQVDSQVTMMFWYRQQPGQSLTLIATANQGSEATYESGFVIDKFPISRPNLTFSTLTVSNMSPEDSSIYLCSAAHSNEKLFFGSGTQLSVL.

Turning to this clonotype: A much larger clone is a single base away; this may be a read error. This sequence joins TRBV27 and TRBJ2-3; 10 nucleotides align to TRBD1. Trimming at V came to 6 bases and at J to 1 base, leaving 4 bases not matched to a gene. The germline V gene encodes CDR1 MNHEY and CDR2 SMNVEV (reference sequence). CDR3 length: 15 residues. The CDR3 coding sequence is TGTGCCAGCAGCCCCGGGACAGGGGGCACAGATACGCAGTATTTT. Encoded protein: CASSPGTGGTDTQYF.

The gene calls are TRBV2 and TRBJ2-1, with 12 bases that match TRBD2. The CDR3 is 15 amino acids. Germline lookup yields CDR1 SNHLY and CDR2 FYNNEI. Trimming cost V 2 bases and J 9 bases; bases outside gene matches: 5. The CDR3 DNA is TGTGCCAGCAGTGAAACGAGACTAGCGGGAGTTGAGCAGTTCTTC. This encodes CASSETRLAGVEQFF.

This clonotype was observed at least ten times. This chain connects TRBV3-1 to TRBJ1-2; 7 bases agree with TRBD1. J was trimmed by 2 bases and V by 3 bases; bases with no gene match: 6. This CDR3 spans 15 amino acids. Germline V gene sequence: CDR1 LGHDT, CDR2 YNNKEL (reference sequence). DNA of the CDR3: TGTGCCAGCAGCCAGGGGCAGGGGGAGAACTATGGCTACACCTTC. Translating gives CASSQGQGENYGYTF.

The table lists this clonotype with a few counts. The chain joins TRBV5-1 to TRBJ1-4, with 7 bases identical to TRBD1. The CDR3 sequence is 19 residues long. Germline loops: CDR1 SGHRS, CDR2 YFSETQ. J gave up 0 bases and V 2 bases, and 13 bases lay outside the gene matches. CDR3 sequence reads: CASSFFSPGTVATNEKLFF. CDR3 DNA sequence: TGCGCCAGCAGCTTTTTCAGTCCCGGGACAGTTGCAACTAATGAAAAACTGTTTTTT.

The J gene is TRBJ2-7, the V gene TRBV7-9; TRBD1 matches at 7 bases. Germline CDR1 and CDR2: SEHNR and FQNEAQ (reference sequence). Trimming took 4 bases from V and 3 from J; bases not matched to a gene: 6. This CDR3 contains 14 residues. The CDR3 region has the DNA TGTGCCAGCAGCTCCGACAGGGTCGTCTACGAGCAGTACTTC. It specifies CASSSDRVVYEQYF.

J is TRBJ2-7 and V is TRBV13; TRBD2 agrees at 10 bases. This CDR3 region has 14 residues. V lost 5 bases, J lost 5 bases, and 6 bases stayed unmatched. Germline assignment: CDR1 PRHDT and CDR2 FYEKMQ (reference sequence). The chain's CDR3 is CASSLSGRSHEQYF. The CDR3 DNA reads TGTGCCAGCAGCCTTAGCGGGAGGAGTCACGAGCAGTACTTC.

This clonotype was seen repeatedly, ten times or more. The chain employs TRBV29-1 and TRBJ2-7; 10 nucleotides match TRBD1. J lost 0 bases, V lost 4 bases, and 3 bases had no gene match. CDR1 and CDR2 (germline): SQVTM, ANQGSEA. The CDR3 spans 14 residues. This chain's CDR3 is CSVAGQGSSYEQYF. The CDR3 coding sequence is TGCAGCGTTGCGGGACAGGGGAGCTCCTACGAGCAGTACTTC.